Listed below are T cell receptor beta chains from one sample, sequenced in a study of cytomegalovirus exposure and HLA in healthy donors. Data came from immunoSEQ multiplex PCR; TCRdb stores just in-frame clones and leaves some out. Of 90,000 or so clones in the sample, less than 85% were seen once. Sequencing was done on a sample of PBMCs. The receptors shown here come from a man between 18 and 29 years old in good health and CMV-seropositive. Both conserved end residues are part of each CDR3. D genes are given only for firm matches. Clone size is stated in some rows and not others, as once, few, many or a class when expanded.

V gene	clone size	D gene	J gene	CDR3 DNA	CDR3 protein
TRBV19	NA	NA	TRBJ1-1	TGTGCCAGTAAAAAGGGGGGGACTGAAGCTTTCTTT	CASKKGGTEAFF
TRBV29-1	NA	TRBD1	TRBJ2-7	TGCAGCGTCATGGAGGGACAGGTCCACGAGCAGTACTTC	CSVMEGQVHEQYF
TRBV6-1	NA	TRBD1	TRBJ2-5	TGTGCCAGCAGTGAAGTTAGGAAGACAGGGGGGGAGACCCAGTACTTC	CASSEVRKTGGETQYF
TRBV19	NA	TRBD1	TRBJ1-5	TGTGCCAGTACCGACAGGGGCAATCAGCCCCAGCATTTT	CASTDRGNQPQHF
TRBV6-6	NA	NA	TRBJ1-3	TGTGCCAGCAGCTCTCCCTTGAGCTCTGGAAACACCATATATTTT	CASSSPLSSGNTIYF
TRBV27	NA	NA	TRBJ1-1	TGTGCCAGCAGTCCCCAGGCCGGCACTGAAGCTTTCTTT	CASSPQAGTEAFF
TRBV6-9	NA	NA	TRBJ2-2	TGTGCCAGCTTTGGGGGGACCAGAGGCCCGAACACCGGGGAGCTGTTTTTT	CASFGGTRGPNTGELFF
TRBV6-1	NA	TRBD2	TRBJ2-7	TGTGCCAGCACCACGGGGGGGGAACGGCCCTACGAGCAGTACTTC	CASTTGGERPYEQYF
TRBV7-9	few	TRBD2	TRBJ2-1	TGTGCCAGCAGCCCACTAGCGGGAGTGTACAATGAGCAGTTCTTC	CASSPLAGVYNEQFF
TRBV19	once	TRBD2	TRBJ2-7	TGTGCCACCTCGGGACTAGCGGGAGACGAGCAGTACTTC	CATSGLAGDEQYF
TRBV5-6	NA	TRBD2	TRBJ2-1	TGTGCCAGCAGCTCCGGACTAGCAGAGCAGTTCTTC	CASSSGLAEQFF
TRBV4-1	once	NA	TRBJ1-1	TGCGCCAGCAGCCTCCTTGAGGGGGGGTTAAGGCCCACTGAAGCTTTCTTT	CASSLLEGGLRPTEAFF
TRBV10-3	NA	TRBD1	TRBJ2-1	TGTGCCATCAGCGACGGGACAGAGTCTTACAATGAGCAGTTCTTC	CAISDGTESYNEQFF
TRBV5-4	NA	NA	TRBJ1-2	TGTGCCAGCTCCTTCCCCGGGCAGGGGTTGGGGGGCTACACCTTC	CASSFPGQGLGGYTF
TRBV7-2	NA	TRBD1	TRBJ1-2	TGTGCCAGCAGCCCTGACAGGGGATGGAGCTATGGCTACACCTTC	CASSPDRGWSYGYTF
TRBV5-1	NA	TRBD1	TRBJ1-2	TGCGCCAGCAGCCGCGGGGACAGGGCCCTTTATGGCTACACCTTC	CASSRGDRALYGYTF
TRBV11-2	NA	TRBD1	TRBJ1-1	TGTGCCAGCAGGAATGAAGACAGGGGGCTGAGCACTGAAGCTTTCTTT	CASRNEDRGLSTEAFF
TRBV19	few	TRBD2	TRBJ2-1	TGTGCCAGTAGCAGACTAGCGAGACTGAGCAATGAGCAGTTCTTC	CASSRLARLSNEQFF
TRBV18	NA	TRBD1	TRBJ2-7	TGTGCCAGCTCACCACTAGCTGGGACAGGTGTGGACGAGCAGTACTTC	CASSPLAGTGVDEQYF
TRBV4-1	NA	TRBD1	TRBJ2-3	TGCGCCAGCAGCCAACGACAGGGAAGCACAGATACGCAGTATTTT	CASSQRQGSTDTQYF
TRBV4-2	NA	TRBD2	TRBJ2-2	TGTGCCAGCAGCCAACCCGTCGGGGGGGCGGACACCGGGGAGCTGTTTTTT	CASSQPVGGADTGELFF
TRBV7-9	NA	TRBD1	TRBJ1-2	TGTGCCAGCAGCCCCGGCAGGGGGTTCTATGGCTACACCTTC	CASSPGRGFYGYTF
TRBV5-1	NA	TRBD1	TRBJ2-7	TGCGCCAGCAGCTGGGGGACAGGCCGCTCCTACGAGCAGTACTTC	CASSWGTGRSYEQYF
TRBV19	NA	TRBD2	TRBJ2-3	TGTGCCAGTAGCCGGACTAGCGGGAGTGGAGATACGCAGTATTTT	CASSRTSGSGDTQYF
TRBV11-3	few	TRBD1	TRBJ1-2	TGTGCCAGCAGCTCGACAGGGAAGAACTATGGCTACACCTTC	CASSSTGKNYGYTF
TRBV5-1	NA	NA	TRBJ2-6	TGCGCCAGCAGCCCGATGACAGGTTTCTCTGGGGCCAACGTCCTGACTTTC	CASSPMTGFSGANVLTF
TRBV27	NA	NA	TRBJ2-4	TGTGCCAGCAGTTCCGTATATACCAAAAACATTCAGTACTTC	CASSSVYTKNIQYF
TRBV4-1	NA	NA	TRBJ2-7	TGCGCCAGCAGCCAAGATGGTCGCAGGGGCGTCGAGCAGTACTTC	CASSQDGRRGVEQYF
TRBV2	NA	NA	TRBJ2-1	TGTGCCAGCAGCCCAAGGAGCTCCTACAATGAGCAGTTCTTC	CASSPRSSYNEQFF
TRBV11-2	NA	TRBD2	TRBJ2-5	TGTGCCAGCAGCTCTCGGGAGGTGGGGGAGACCCAGTACTTC	CASSSREVGETQYF
TRBV7-9	NA	TRBD1	TRBJ1-2	TGTGCCAGCAATAGAGGGGGCGACTATGGCTACACCTTC	CASNRGGDYGYTF
TRBV11-2	NA	TRBD2	TRBJ2-1	TGTGCCAGCAGCACCTCTAGCGGGAGGGCCCTCCACAATGAGCAGTTCTTC	CASSTSSGRALHNEQFF
TRBV27	NA	TRBD2	TRBJ2-7	TGTGCCAGCAAGTTGGCGGGAGGGCCCTCCCGCTACGAGCAGTACTTC	CASKLAGGPSRYEQYF
TRBV9	NA	NA	TRBJ2-1	TGTGCCAGCAGCGTAGACCACAACAATGAGCAGTTCTTC	CASSVDHNNEQFF
TRBV19	NA	NA	TRBJ1-1	TGTGCCAGTAGTATAAGGCGTAGGGGATACACTGAAGCTTTCTTT	CASSIRRRGYTEAFF
TRBV6-5	NA	NA	TRBJ1-2	TGTGCCAGCAGTCCCGACTCCCACCGGGACTATGGCTACACCTTC	CASSPDSHRDYGYTF
TRBV15	NA	NA	TRBJ1-2	TGTGCCACCAGCAGAATAGACCCCTCCGCCCAGGGCGGCTACACCTTC	CATSRIDPSAQGGYTF
TRBV7-9	NA	NA	TRBJ2-1	TGTGCCAGCAGCTTAGTACTAGGAGGGAAATACAATGAGCAGTTCTTC	CASSLVLGGKYNEQFF
TRBV5-4	once	TRBD1	TRBJ2-5	TGTGCCAGCAGCTCCCGGGACAGAATGGATCAAGAGACCCAGTACTTC	CASSSRDRMDQETQYF
TRBV27	NA	NA	TRBJ2-1	TGTGCCAGCAGTTTAGACGGGGGGCAGTTCTTC	CASSLDGGQFF
TRBV6-1	NA	TRBD2	TRBJ2-3	TGTGCCAGCAGTGAGGGACTAGCGGGGGGGACAGATACGCAGTATTTT	CASSEGLAGGTDTQYF
TRBV2	NA	TRBD2	TRBJ2-7	TGTGCCAGCAGTGAAGGGATAGCGGGAGGCTACGAGCAGTACTTC	CASSEGIAGGYEQYF
TRBV10-2	NA	NA	TRBJ1-1	TGCGCCAGCAGAACTGACAGGCCGAACACTGAAGCTTTCTTT	CASRTDRPNTEAFF
TRBV5-1	few	TRBD2	TRBJ2-1	TGCGCCAGCAGCCCACCGGGACTAGTCAGCAATGAGCAGTTCTTC	CASSPPGLVSNEQFF
TRBV11-1	NA	NA	TRBJ2-4	TGTGCCAGCAGCTTCACGGACAGCGTCAGGGGCATTCAGTACTTC	CASSFTDSVRGIQYF
TRBV6-1	NA	NA	TRBJ1-1	TGTGCCAGCAGTGACAGGTTAACTGAAGCTTTCTTT	CASSDRLTEAFF
TRBV28	NA	TRBD1	TRBJ1-5	TGTGCCAGCAGTTTATACGGACAGGGGAATCAGCCCCAGCATTTT	CASSLYGQGNQPQHF
TRBV5-1	NA	TRBD1	TRBJ1-3	TGCGCCAGCAGCTCGACAGGGGGCCAAGGAAACACCATATATTTT	CASSSTGGQGNTIYF
TRBV4-1	once	TRBD1	TRBJ2-1	TGCGCCAGCAGCCAAGTAAACAGGGGCAATGAGCAGTTCTTC	CASSQVNRGNEQFF
TRBV6-1	NA	NA	TRBJ2-5	TGTGCCAGCAGTGAAGCCCCGGAGGGGGCAGGGGAGACCCAGTACTTC	CASSEAPEGAGETQYF
TRBV5-4	NA	NA	TRBJ2-1	TGTGCCAGCGGCCGGGACTCAGGCTACAATGAGCAGTTCTTC	CASGRDSGYNEQFF
TRBV15	NA	TRBD1	TRBJ2-3	TGTGCCACCAGCAGCCGGGACAGGGGAACGGATACGCAGTATTTT	CATSSRDRGTDTQYF
TRBV9	NA	TRBD2	TRBJ2-3	TGTGCCAGCGGTGGGACTACCCCCACAGATACGCAGTATTTT	CASGGTTPTDTQYF
TRBV7-9	NA	TRBD1	TRBJ1-2	TGTGCCAGCAGCTTGGCCGGGACAGGGGATATCTATGGCTACACCTTC	CASSLAGTGDIYGYTF
TRBV7-2	few	NA	TRBJ2-7	TGTGCCAGCAGCTTATCCCTACACGAGCAGTACTTC	CASSLSLHEQYF
TRBV9	NA	TRBD2	TRBJ2-1	TGTGCCAGCAGCGTCACTAGCGGGAGATGGGGTGAGCAGTTCTTC	CASSVTSGRWGEQFF
TRBV2	NA	TRBD1	TRBJ1-5	TGTGCACGAGGGGGCTCATTAAATCAGCCCCAGCATTTT	CARGGSLNQPQHF
TRBV7-9	NA	TRBD1	TRBJ1-5	TGTGCCAGCAGCTTGACAGGGCTGAATCAGCCCCAGCATTTT	CASSLTGLNQPQHF
TRBV6-1	NA	NA	TRBJ2-5	TGTGCCAGCAGTCAGCGGTTGGAGGGAGCGGAGACCCAGTACTTC	CASSQRLEGAETQYF